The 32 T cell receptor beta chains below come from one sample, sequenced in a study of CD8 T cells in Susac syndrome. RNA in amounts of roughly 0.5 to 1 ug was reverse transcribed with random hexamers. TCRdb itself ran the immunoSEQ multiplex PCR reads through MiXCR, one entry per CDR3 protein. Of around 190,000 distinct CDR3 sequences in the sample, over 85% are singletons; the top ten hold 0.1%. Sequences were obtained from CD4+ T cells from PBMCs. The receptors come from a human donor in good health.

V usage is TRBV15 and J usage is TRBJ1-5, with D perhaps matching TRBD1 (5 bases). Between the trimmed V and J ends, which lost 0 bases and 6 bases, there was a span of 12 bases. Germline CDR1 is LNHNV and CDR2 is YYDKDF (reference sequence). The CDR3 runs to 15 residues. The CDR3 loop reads CATSREQDKRQPQHF. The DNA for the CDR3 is TGTGCCACCAGCAGAGAACAGGACAAGCGTCAGCCCCAGCATTTT.

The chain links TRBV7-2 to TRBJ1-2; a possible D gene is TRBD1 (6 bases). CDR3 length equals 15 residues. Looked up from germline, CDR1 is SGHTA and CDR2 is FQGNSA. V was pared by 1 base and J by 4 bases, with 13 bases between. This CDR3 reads CASSLEQTGFYGYTF. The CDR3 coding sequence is TGTGCCAGCAGCTTAGAGCAGACAGGATTCTATGGCTACACCTTC.

CDR3 nucleotides: TGTGCCAGCAGTTTTAACCAGGGTGGAACAGCTTTCTTT. Translating it yields CASSFNQGGTAFF. V gene TRBV12-3 or TRBV12-4 combines with J gene TRBJ1-1; possibly TRBD1 for D (5 bases). The length of the CDR3 is 13 residues. V was cut by 3 bases and J by 10 bases, with 15 bases left in between.

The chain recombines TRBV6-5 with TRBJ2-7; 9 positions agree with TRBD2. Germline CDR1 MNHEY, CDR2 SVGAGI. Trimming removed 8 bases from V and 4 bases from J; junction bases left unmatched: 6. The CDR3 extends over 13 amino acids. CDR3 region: CASVGGGAYEQYF. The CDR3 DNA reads TGTGCCAGCGTTGGCGGGGGGGCGTACGAGCAGTACTTC.

The chain's CDR3 is CASSLTPGGDTEAFF. The CDR3 DNA is TGTGCCAGCAGCTTGACGCCTGGGGGAGACACTGAAGCTTTCTTT. The chain is built from TRBV13 and TRBJ1-1; D might be TRBD1 (5 bases). There are 15 residues in the CDR3. Trimming stripped 3 bases from V and 3 bases from J, with 14 bases between. The germline V gene has CDR1 PRHDT and CDR2 FYEKMQ (reference sequence).

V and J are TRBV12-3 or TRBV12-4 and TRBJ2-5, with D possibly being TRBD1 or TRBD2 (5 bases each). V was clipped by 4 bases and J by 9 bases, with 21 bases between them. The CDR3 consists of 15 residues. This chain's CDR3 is CASSSGRSGRAAQYF. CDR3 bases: TGTGCCAGCAGTTCGGGACGGTCCGGGCGGGCGGCCCAGTACTTC.

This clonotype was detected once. The CDR3 reads CASTIKEGVSPLHF. CDR3 DNA sequence: TGTGCCAGCACCATCAAGGAGGGTGTTTCACCCCTCCACTTT. The chain uses TRBV25-1 and TRBJ1-6, with D unresolved. Germline CDR1 MGHDK, CDR2 SYGVNS. Trimming removed 7 bases at V and 9 bases at J, with 16 bases between. The CDR3 covers 14 residues.

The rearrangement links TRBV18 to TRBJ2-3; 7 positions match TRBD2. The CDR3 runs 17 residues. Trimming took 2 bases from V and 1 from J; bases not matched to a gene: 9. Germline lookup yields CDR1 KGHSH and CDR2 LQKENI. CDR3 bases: TGTGCCAGCTCACCAAGGGCTAGCGGAATCCGCACAGATACGCAGTATTTT. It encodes CASSPRASGIRTDTQYF.

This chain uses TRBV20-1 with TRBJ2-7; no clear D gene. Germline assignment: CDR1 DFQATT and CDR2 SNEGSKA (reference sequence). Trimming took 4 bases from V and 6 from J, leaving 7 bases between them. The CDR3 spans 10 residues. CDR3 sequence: CSAKGSEQYV. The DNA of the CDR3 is TGCAGTGCTAAAGGAAGCGAGCAGTACGTC.

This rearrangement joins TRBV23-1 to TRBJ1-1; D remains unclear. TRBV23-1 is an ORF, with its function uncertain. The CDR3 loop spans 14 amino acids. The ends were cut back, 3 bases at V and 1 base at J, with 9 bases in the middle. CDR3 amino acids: CASSHLTQNTEAFF. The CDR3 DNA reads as TGCGCCAGCAGTCACCTAACACAGAACACTGAAGCTTTCTTT.

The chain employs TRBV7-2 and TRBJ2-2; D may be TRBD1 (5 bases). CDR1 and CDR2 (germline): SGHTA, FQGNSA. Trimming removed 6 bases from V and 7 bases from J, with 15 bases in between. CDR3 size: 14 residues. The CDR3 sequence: CASSSQGLGGELFF. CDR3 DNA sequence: TGTGCCAGCAGTTCCCAGGGATTAGGCGGGGAGCTGTTTTTT.

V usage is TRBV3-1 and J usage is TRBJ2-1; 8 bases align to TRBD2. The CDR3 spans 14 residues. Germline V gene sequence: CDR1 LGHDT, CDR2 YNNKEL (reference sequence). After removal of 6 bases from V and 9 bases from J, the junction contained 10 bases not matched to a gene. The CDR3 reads CASRPLGGASEQFF. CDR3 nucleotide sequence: TGTGCCAGCAGGCCACTCGGGGGGGCCTCTGAGCAGTTCTTC.

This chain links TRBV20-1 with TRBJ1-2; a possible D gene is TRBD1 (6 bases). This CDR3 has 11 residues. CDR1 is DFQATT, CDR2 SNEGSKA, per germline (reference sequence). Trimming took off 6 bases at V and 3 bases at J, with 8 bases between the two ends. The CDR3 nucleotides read TGCAGTGCGGGGGGGCACTATGGCTACACCTTC. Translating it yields CSAGGHYGYTF.

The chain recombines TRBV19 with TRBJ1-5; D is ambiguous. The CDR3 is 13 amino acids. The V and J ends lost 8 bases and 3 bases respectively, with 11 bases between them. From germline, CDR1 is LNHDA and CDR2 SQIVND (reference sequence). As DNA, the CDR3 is TGTGCCAGTTCGCCAGGAAACAATCAGCCCCAGCATTTT. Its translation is CASSPGNNQPQHF.

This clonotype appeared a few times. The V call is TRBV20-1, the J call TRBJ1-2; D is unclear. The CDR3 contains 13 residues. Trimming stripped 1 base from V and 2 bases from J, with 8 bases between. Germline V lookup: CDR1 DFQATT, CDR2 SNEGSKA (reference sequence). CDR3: CSARAQSNYGYTF. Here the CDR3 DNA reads TGCAGTGCTAGAGCACAGTCGAACTATGGCTACACCTTC.

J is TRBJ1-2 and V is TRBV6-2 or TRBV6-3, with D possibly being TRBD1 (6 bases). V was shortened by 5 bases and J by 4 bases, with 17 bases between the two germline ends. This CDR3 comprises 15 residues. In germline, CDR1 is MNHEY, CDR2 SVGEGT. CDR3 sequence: CASSHRQDRSYGYTF. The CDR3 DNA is TGTGCCAGCAGTCACCGACAGGATAGGAGCTATGGCTACACCTTC.

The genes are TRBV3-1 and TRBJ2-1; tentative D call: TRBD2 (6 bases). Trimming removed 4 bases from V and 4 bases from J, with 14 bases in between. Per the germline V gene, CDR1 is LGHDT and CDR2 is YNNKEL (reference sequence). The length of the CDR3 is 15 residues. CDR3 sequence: CASSPRWSGYNEQFF. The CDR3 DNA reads TGTGCCAGCAGCCCCCGATGGAGCGGGTACAATGAGCAGTTCTTC.

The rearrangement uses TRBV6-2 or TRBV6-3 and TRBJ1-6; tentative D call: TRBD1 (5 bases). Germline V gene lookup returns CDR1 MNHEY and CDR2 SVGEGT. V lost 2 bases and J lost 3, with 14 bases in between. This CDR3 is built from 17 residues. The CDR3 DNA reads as TGTGCCAGCAGTTACGGGGCAGCCTGGGACTATAATTCACCCCTCCACTTT. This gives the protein CASSYGAAWDYNSPLHF.

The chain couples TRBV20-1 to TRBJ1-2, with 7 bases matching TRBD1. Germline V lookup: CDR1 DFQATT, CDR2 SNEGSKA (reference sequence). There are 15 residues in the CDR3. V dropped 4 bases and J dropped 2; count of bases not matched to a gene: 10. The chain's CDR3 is CSAIPRDRGNYGYTF. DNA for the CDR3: TGCAGTGCTATCCCACGGGACAGAGGGAACTATGGCTACACCTTC.

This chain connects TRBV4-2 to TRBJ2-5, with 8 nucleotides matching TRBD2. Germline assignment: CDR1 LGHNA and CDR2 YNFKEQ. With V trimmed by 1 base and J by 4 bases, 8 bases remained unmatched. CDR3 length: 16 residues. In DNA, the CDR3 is TGTGCCAGCAGCCAAGGAGCTAGCGGGCCTCGAGAGACCCAGTACTTC. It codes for CASSQGASGPRETQYF.

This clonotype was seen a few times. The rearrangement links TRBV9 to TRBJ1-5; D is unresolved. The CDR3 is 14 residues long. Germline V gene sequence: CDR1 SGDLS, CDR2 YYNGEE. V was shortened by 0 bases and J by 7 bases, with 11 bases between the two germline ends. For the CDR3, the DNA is TGTGCCAGCAGCGTAGGACCGGATGGACAGCCCCAGCATTTT. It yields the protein CASSVGPDGQPQHF.

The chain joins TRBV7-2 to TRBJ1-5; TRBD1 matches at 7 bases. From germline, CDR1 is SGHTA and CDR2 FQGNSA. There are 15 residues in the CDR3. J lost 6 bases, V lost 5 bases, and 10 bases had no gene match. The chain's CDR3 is CASSPTGTLGQPQHF. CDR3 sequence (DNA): TGTGCCAGCAGCCCGACAGGGACTTTGGGTCAGCCCCAGCATTTT.

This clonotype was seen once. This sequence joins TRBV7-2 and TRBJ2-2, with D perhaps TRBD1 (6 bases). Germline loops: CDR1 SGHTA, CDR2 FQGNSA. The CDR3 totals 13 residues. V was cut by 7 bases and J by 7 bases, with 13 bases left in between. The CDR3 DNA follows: TGTGCCAGCACCCCAGGGGCGGGCGGGGAGCTGTTTTTT. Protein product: CASTPGAGGELFF. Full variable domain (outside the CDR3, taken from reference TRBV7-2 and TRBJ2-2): GAGVSQSPSNKVTEKGKDVELRCDPISGHTALYWYRQSLGQGLEFLIYFQGNSAPDKSGLPSDRFSAERTGGSVSTLTIQRTQQEDSAVYLCASTPGAGGELFFGEGSRLTVL.

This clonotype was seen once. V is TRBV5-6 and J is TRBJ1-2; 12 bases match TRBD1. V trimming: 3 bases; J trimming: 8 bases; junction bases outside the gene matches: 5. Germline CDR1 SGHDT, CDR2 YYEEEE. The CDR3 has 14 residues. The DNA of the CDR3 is TGTGCCAGCAGCTCGGGACAGGGGGCGCAGGGCTACACCTTC. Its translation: CASSSGQGAQGYTF.

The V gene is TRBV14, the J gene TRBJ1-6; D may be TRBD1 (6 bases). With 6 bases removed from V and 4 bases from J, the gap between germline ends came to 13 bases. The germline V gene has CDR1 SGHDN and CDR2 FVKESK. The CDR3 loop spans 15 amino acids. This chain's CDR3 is CASSVRGAYNSPLHF. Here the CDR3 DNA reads TGTGCCAGCAGTGTCAGGGGTGCATATAATTCACCCCTCCACTTT. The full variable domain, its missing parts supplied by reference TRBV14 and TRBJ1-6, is EAGVTQFPSHSVIEKGQTVTLRCDPISGHDNLYWYRRVMGKEIKFLLHFVKESKQDESGMPNNRFLAERTGGTYSTLKVQPAELEDSGVYFCASSVRGAYNSPLHFGNGTRLTVT.

In DNA, the CDR3 is TGTGCCAGCACCCGGGACACCCTGATGAACACTGAAGCTTTCTTT. It translates to CASTRDTLMNTEAFF. J is TRBJ1-1 and V is TRBV3-1, with D possibly matching TRBD1 (6 bases). CDR3 length equals 15 residues. Trimming cost V 7 bases and J 0 bases, with 15 bases left between them. Per the germline V gene, CDR1 is LGHDT and CDR2 is YNNKEL (reference sequence).

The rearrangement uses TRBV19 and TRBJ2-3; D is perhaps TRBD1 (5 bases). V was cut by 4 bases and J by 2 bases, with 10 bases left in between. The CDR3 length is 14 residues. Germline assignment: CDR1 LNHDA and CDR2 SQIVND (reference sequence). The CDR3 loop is CASSTNRPTDTQYF. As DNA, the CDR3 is TGTGCCAGTAGTACTAACAGGCCCACAGATACGCAGTATTTT.

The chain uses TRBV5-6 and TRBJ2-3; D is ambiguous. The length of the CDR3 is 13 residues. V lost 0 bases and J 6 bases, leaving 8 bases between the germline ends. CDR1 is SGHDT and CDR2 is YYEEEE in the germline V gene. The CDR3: CASSLADGDTQYF. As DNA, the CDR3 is TGTGCCAGCAGCTTGGCCGATGGGGATACGCAGTATTTT.

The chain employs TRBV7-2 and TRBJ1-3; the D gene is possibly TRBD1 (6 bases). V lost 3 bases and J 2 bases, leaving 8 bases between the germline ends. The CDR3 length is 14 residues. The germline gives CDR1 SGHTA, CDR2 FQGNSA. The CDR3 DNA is TGTGCCAGCAGCTTCGGGGGCCCTGGAAACACCATATATTTT. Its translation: CASSFGGPGNTIYF.

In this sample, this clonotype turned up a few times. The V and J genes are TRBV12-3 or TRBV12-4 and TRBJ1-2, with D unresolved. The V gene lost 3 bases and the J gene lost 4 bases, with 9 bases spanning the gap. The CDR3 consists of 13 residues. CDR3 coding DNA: TGTGCCAGCAGTTTTGGGGAGGGCTATGGCTACACCTTC. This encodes CASSFGEGYGYTF.

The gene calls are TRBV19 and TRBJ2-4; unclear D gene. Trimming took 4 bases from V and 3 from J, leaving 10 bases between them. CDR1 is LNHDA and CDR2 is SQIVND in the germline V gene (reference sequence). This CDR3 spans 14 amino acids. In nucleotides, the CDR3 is TGTGCCAGTAGTAGGAACGAAATCAAAAACATTCAGTACTTC. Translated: CASSRNEIKNIQYF. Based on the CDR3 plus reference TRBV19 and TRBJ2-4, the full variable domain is DGGITQSPKYLFRKEGQNVTLSCEQNLNHDAMYWYRQDPGQGLRLIYYSQIVNDFQKGDIAEGYSVSREKKESFPLTVTSAQKNPTAFYLCASSRNEIKNIQYFGAGTRLSVL.

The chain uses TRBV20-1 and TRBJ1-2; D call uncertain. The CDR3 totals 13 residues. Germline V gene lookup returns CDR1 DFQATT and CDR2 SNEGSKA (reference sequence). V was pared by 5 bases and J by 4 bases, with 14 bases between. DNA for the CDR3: TGCAGTGCTCCTATGGTCGGAGCCTATGGCTACACCTTC. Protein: CSAPMVGAYGYTF.